These T cell receptor beta chains were read from a single sample in a study of control samples from healthy donors and cancer patients. The method was immunoSEQ multiplex PCR; TCRdb's version includes in-frame clones alone and lacks a portion of them. Of more than 120,000 clones in the sample, around 90% were seen once. The sample comprised blood. The receptors come from a man aged 25-40 years in good health. Each CDR3 is given with its conserved first and last residue. D genes are given only for firm matches. Size tells how often a clone was seen (once, few, many) or the class of an expanded clone, and some rows leave it out.

clone size: -; J gene: TRBJ2-2; D gene: -; V gene: TRBV5-1; CDR3 protein: CASSNAGTGYTGELFF; CDR3 DNA: TGCGCCAGCAGCAACGCGGGTACTGGATACACCGGGGAGCTGTTTTTT
clone size: -; J gene: TRBJ1-3; D gene: -; V gene: TRBV7-9; CDR3 protein: CASSLSRGTGNTIYF; CDR3 DNA: TGTGCCAGCAGCTTATCCCGGGGGACTGGAAACACCATATATTTT
clone size: -; J gene: TRBJ2-1; D gene: -; V gene: TRBV28; CDR3 protein: CASSSPRVSYNEQFF; CDR3 DNA: TGTGCCAGCAGTTCCCCCAGGGTATCCTACAATGAGCAGTTCTTC
clone size: -; J gene: TRBJ2-1; D gene: TRBD2; V gene: TRBV10-3; CDR3 protein: CAISESTSGGSNEQFF; CDR3 DNA: TGTGCCATCAGTGAGTCGACTAGCGGGGGGTCCAATGAGCAGTTCTTC
clone size: -; J gene: TRBJ2-1; D gene: TRBD1; V gene: TRBV10-3; CDR3 protein: CAISLTGGNEQFF; CDR3 DNA: TGTGCCATCAGCTTGACAGGGGGTAATGAGCAGTTCTTC
clone size: once; J gene: TRBJ2-1; D gene: -; V gene: TRBV4-1; CDR3 protein: CASSQGGLALGNEQFF; CDR3 DNA: TGCGCCAGCAGCCAAGGAGGTCTAGCCCTGGGGAATGAGCAGTTCTTC
clone size: once; J gene: TRBJ2-1; D gene: -; V gene: TRBV2; CDR3 protein: CASSEGSNEQFF; CDR3 DNA: TGTGCCAGCAGTGAAGGTTCCAATGAGCAGTTCTTC
clone size: -; J gene: TRBJ2-1; D gene: -; V gene: TRBV7-6; CDR3 protein: CASSLVPLDQSYNEQFF; CDR3 DNA: TGTGCCAGCAGCTTAGTACCCCTAGACCAGTCCTACAATGAGCAGTTCTTC
clone size: -; J gene: TRBJ1-5; D gene: -; V gene: TRBV5-8; CDR3 protein: CASSRSRGSNQPQHF; CDR3 DNA: TGTGCCAGCAGCCGTTCTCGGGGCAGCAATCAGCCCCAGCATTTT
clone size: -; J gene: TRBJ2-2; D gene: -; V gene: TRBV9; CDR3 protein: CASSVRRLGDTGELFF; CDR3 DNA: TGTGCCAGCAGCGTAAGGCGGCTAGGGGACACCGGGGAGCTGTTTTTT
clone size: -; J gene: TRBJ1-2; D gene: -; V gene: TRBV28; CDR3 protein: CASSPRQSGGYTF; CDR3 DNA: TGTGCCAGCAGTCCCAGACAGTCGGGTGGCTACACCTTC
clone size: -; J gene: TRBJ2-3; D gene: -; V gene: TRBV5-1; CDR3 protein: CASSLNTDTQYF; CDR3 DNA: TGCGCCAGCAGCTTGAACACAGATACGCAGTATTTT
clone size: -; J gene: TRBJ1-5; D gene: TRBD1; V gene: TRBV7-9; CDR3 protein: CASSSSSGQGVGSNQPQHF; CDR3 DNA: TGTGCCAGCAGCTCCAGCTCGGGACAGGGGGTTGGTAGCAATCAGCCCCAGCATTTT
clone size: -; J gene: TRBJ2-3; D gene: -; V gene: TRBV5-6; CDR3 protein: CASSPAGRGDTQYF; CDR3 DNA: TGTGCCAGCAGCCCGGCGGGCCGGGGAGATACGCAGTATTTT
clone size: few; J gene: TRBJ2-1; D gene: -; V gene: TRBV11-2; CDR3 protein: CASSSILGTTYNEQFF; CDR3 DNA: TGTGCCAGCAGCTCAATTTTGGGGACAACCTACAATGAGCAGTTCTTC
clone size: once; J gene: TRBJ1-2; D gene: -; V gene: TRBV27; CDR3 protein: CASSLGAGVLGYTF; CDR3 DNA: TGTGCCAGCAGTTTAGGGGCAGGGGTCTTAGGCTACACCTTC
clone size: -; J gene: TRBJ1-1; D gene: -; V gene: TRBV7-8; CDR3 protein: CASSLGGTNTEAFF; CDR3 DNA: TGTGCCAGCAGCTTAGGGGGCACTAACACTGAAGCTTTCTTT
clone size: -; J gene: TRBJ1-2; D gene: -; V gene: TRBV18; CDR3 protein: CASSQDWTRDFGYTF; CDR3 DNA: TGTGCCAGCTCACAGGATTGGACAAGGGACTTTGGCTACACCTTC
clone size: few; J gene: TRBJ2-5; D gene: TRBD2; V gene: TRBV5-1; CDR3 protein: CASSPGLAGGQETQYF; CDR3 DNA: TGCGCCAGCAGCCCCGGACTAGCGGGGGGGCAAGAGACCCAGTACTTC
clone size: once; J gene: TRBJ1-4; D gene: -; V gene: TRBV29-1; CDR3 protein: CSVPGAANEKLFF; CDR3 DNA: TGCAGCGTTCCAGGGGCAGCTAATGAAAAACTGTTTTTT
clone size: -; J gene: TRBJ1-4; D gene: -; V gene: TRBV27; CDR3 protein: CATPDPNEKLFF; CDR3 DNA: TGTGCCACCCCCGATCCTAATGAAAAACTGTTTTTT
clone size: -; J gene: TRBJ2-2; D gene: -; V gene: TRBV6-6; CDR3 protein: CASSYVGTTGELFF; CDR3 DNA: TGTGCCAGCAGTTACGTAGGGACCACCGGGGAGCTGTTTTTT
clone size: -; J gene: TRBJ2-1; D gene: -; V gene: TRBV3-1/TRBV3-2; CDR3 protein: CASSQGRGAGEQFF; CDR3 DNA: TGTGCCAGCAGCCAAGGTCGGGGGGCCGGTGAGCAGTTCTTC
clone size: -; J gene: TRBJ1-5; D gene: TRBD1; V gene: TRBV7-9; CDR3 protein: CASSLVQGAVGNQPQHF; CDR3 DNA: TGTGCCAGCAGCTTAGTCCAGGGGGCGGTGGGCAATCAGCCCCAGCATTTT
clone size: -; J gene: TRBJ1-4; D gene: TRBD1; V gene: TRBV2; CDR3 protein: CASSGQTGSGEKLFF; CDR3 DNA: TGTGCCAGCAGTGGGCAGACAGGGAGTGGTGAAAAACTGTTTTTT
clone size: -; J gene: TRBJ1-2; D gene: -; V gene: TRBV6-1; CDR3 protein: CASSEQIGGYTF; CDR3 DNA: TGTGCCAGCAGTGAACAAATAGGTGGCTACACCTTC
clone size: -; J gene: TRBJ2-1; D gene: -; V gene: TRBV3-1/TRBV3-2; CDR3 protein: CASSPGPLPYNEQFF; CDR3 DNA: TGTGCCAGCAGCCCCGGACCTCTTCCCTACAATGAGCAGTTCTTC
clone size: -; J gene: TRBJ1-1; D gene: TRBD1; V gene: TRBV30; CDR3 protein: CAWGGQVRTEAFF; CDR3 DNA: TGTGCCTGGGGGGGACAGGTGCGGACTGAAGCTTTCTTT
clone size: -; J gene: TRBJ2-7; D gene: TRBD2; V gene: TRBV19; CDR3 protein: CASSAKRRLAGSEQYF; CDR3 DNA: TGTGCCAGTAGTGCCAAACGGCGACTAGCTGGGAGCGAGCAGTACTTC